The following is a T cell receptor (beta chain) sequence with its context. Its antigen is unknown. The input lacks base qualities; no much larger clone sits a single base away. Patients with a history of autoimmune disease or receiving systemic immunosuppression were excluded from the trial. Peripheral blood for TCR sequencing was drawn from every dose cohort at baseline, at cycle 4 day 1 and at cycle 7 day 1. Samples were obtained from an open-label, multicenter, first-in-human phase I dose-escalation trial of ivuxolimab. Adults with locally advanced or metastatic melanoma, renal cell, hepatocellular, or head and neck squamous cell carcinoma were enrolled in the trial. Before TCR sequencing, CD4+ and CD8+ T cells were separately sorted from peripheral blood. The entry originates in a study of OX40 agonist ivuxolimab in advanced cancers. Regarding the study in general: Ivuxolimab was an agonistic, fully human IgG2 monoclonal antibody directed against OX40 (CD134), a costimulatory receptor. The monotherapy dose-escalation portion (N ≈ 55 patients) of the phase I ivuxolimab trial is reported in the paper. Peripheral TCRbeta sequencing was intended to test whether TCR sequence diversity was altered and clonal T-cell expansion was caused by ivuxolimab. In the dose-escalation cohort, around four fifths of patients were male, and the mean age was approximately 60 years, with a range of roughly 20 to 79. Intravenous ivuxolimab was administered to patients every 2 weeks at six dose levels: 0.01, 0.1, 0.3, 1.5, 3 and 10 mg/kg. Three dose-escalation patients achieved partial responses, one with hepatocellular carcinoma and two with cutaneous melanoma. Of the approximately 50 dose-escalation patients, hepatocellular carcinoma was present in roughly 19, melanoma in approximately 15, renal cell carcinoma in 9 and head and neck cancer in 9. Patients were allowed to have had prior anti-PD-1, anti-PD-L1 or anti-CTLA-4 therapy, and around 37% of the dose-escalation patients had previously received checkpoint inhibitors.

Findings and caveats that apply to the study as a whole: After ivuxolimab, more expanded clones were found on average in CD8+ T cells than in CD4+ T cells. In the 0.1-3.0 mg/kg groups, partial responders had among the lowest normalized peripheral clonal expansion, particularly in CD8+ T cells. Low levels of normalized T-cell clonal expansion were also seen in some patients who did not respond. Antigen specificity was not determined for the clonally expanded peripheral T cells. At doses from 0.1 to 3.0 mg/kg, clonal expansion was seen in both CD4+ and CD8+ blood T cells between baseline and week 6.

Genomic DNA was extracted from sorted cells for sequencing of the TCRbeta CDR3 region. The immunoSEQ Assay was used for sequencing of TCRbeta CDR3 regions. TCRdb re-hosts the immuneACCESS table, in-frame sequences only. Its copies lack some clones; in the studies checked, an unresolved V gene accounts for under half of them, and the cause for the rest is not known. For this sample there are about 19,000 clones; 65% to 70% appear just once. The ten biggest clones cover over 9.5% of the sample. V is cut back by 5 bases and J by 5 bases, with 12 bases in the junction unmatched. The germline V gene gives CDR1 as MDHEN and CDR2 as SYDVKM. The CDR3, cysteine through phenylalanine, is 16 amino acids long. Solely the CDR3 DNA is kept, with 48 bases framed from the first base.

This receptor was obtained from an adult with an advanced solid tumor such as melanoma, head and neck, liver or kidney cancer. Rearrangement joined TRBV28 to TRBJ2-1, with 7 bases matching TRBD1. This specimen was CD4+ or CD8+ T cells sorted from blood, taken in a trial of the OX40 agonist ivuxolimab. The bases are TGTGCCAGCAGTACCCGACAGGGTCTCAGACACAATGAGCAGTTCTTC. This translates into CASSTRQGLRHNEQFF.